This T cell receptor beta chain was sequenced during a study of beta chain features in type 1 diabetes. The investigators reverse transcribed all of the isolated RNA, so they sequenced expressed TCRB transcripts. TCRdb keeps only in-frame clones here, not all; method: immunoSEQ multiplex PCR. The sample lists fewer than 250,000 clones; about 70% were seen once. The CDR3 extends over 14 amino acids. It was one heparinised blood draw, averaging around 100 mL, that each donor gave. This clonotype was sampled from a man aged 25-45 years in good health. The material sequenced was naive CD4+ T cells from blood. The chain carries TRBV21-1 and TRBJ2-7; the table's D gene call, TRBD1, was not cross checked with the DNA. TRBV21-1 is a recognized pseudogene. The CDR3, as DNA: TGTGCCAGCAGCAAAGCTGTACAGATCTACGAGCAGTACTTC. Amino acid sequence: CASSKAVQIYEQYF.